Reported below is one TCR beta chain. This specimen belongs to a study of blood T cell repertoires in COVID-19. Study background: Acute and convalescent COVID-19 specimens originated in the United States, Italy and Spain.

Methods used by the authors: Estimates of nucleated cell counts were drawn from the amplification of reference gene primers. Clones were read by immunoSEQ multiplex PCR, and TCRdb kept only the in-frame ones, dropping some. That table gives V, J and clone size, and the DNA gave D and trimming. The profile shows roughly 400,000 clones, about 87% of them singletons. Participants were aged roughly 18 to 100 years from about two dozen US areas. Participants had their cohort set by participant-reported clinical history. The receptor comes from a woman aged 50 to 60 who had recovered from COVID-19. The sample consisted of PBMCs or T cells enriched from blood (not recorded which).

CDR3 in DNA: TGCGCCAGCAGCTTGGCACAGACAAGAAACATTCAGTACTTC. Encoded protein: CASSLAQTRNIQYF. The chain joins TRBV5-1 to TRBJ2-4; D unresolved. There are 14 residues in the CDR3. Trimming cost V 0 bases and J 6 bases, with 10 bases left between them. Per germline, CDR1 SGHRS and CDR2 YFSETQ. Full variable domain (remainder filled in from reference TRBV5-1 and TRBJ2-4): KAGVTQTPRYLIKTRGQQVTLSCSPISGHRSVSWYQQTPGQGLQFLFEYFSETQRNKGNFPGRFSGRQFSNSRSEMNVSTLELGDSALYLCASSLAQTRNIQYFGAGTRLSVL.